These T cell receptor beta chains were read from a single sample in a study of blood T cells in healthy people across ages. Via MiXCR, TCRdb re-called the 5' RACE reads, giving one row per CDR3 protein. The sample has 650,000 or so distinct CDR3 sequences, roughly half seen once. Sequencing input: blood. The receptors shown here come from a woman aged 80 or older in good health. Each CDR3 is given with its conserved first and last residue. Fields, in order: clone size, J gene, V gene, D gene, CDR3 protein, CDR3 DNA. D genes are given only for firm matches. Clone size, where shown, is once, few, many, or a class for clones that have expanded.

clone size: -; J gene: TRBJ2-5; V gene: TRBV4-1; D gene: -; CDR3 protein: CASSPEGQGRETQYF; CDR3 DNA: TGCGCCAGCAGCCCCGAGGGGCAGGGTAGAGAGACCCAGTACTTC
clone size: -; J gene: TRBJ2-7; V gene: TRBV27; D gene: TRBD1; CDR3 protein: CASSTRTGGNYEQYF; CDR3 DNA: TGTGCCAGCAGTACAAGGACAGGGGGCAACTACGAGCAGTACTTC
clone size: -; J gene: TRBJ2-1; V gene: TRBV3-1; D gene: TRBD1; CDR3 protein: CASSQDIGTGFYNEQFF; CDR3 DNA: TGTGCCAGCAGCCAAGACATTGGGACAGGCTTCTACAATGAGCAGTTCTTC
clone size: -; J gene: TRBJ2-7; V gene: TRBV9; D gene: TRBD2; CDR3 protein: CASSVSGSGEQYF; CDR3 DNA: TGTGCCAGCAGCGTTAGCGGGTCCGGCGAGCAGTACTTC
clone size: once; J gene: TRBJ2-7; V gene: TRBV28; D gene: TRBD2; CDR3 protein: CASSLAGVGNYEQYF; CDR3 DNA: TGTGCCAGCAGTTTAGCGGGAGTCGGGAACTACGAGCAGTACTTC
clone size: -; J gene: TRBJ2-3; V gene: TRBV7-2; D gene: TRBD2; CDR3 protein: CASSLALAGGYTDTQYF; CDR3 DNA: TGTGCCAGCAGCTTGGCCCTAGCGGGGGGCTACACAGATACGCAGTATTTT
clone size: -; J gene: TRBJ2-3; V gene: TRBV18; D gene: -; CDR3 protein: CASSHTRGADTQYF; CDR3 DNA: TGTGCCAGCTCACACACCAGGGGCGCAGATACGCAGTATTTT
clone size: -; J gene: TRBJ2-1; V gene: TRBV5-1; D gene: TRBD1; CDR3 protein: CASSSQDRIHNEQFF; CDR3 DNA: TGCGCCAGCAGCTCCCAGGACAGGATACACAATGAGCAGTTCTTC
clone size: -; J gene: TRBJ1-6; V gene: TRBV4-2; D gene: TRBD1; CDR3 protein: CASSDLTGMNSPLHF; CDR3 DNA: TGTGCCAGCAGTGACCTGACAGGGATGAATTCACCCCTCCACTTT
clone size: -; J gene: TRBJ2-3; V gene: TRBV4-1; D gene: TRBD2; CDR3 protein: CASSQGSGGVADTQYF; CDR3 DNA: TGCGCCAGCAGCCAAGGTAGCGGGGGGGTCGCAGATACGCAGTATTTT
clone size: many; J gene: TRBJ2-5; V gene: TRBV10-3; D gene: -; CDR3 protein: CAIGSRRDQETQYF; CDR3 DNA: TGTGCCATCGGATCCCGCAGGGACCAAGAGACCCAGTACTTC
clone size: -; J gene: TRBJ2-1; V gene: TRBV11-2; D gene: -; CDR3 protein: CASAINEQFF; CDR3 DNA: TGTGCCAGCGCGATAAATGAGCAGTTCTTC
clone size: -; J gene: TRBJ2-7; V gene: TRBV6-1; D gene: -; CDR3 protein: CASSEFVLREQYF; CDR3 DNA: TGTGCCAGCAGTGAGTTCGTCCTACGAGAGCAGTACTTC
clone size: -; J gene: TRBJ2-2; V gene: TRBV20-1; D gene: -; CDR3 protein: CSARDFRRGTGELFF; CDR3 DNA: TGCAGTGCTAGAGATTTCAGGAGAGGGACCGGGGAGCTGTTTTTT
clone size: -; J gene: TRBJ1-2; V gene: TRBV7-9; D gene: -; CDR3 protein: CASSLTALSSYGYTF; CDR3 DNA: TGTGCCAGCAGCCTGACAGCACTATCCTCTTATGGCTACACCTTC
clone size: many; J gene: TRBJ2-7; V gene: TRBV10-3; D gene: TRBD2; CDR3 protein: CAISESGGGGTYEQYF; CDR3 DNA: TGTGCCATCAGTGAGTCAGGCGGGGGAGGCACCTACGAGCAGTACTTC
clone size: -; J gene: TRBJ2-6; V gene: TRBV28; D gene: TRBD1; CDR3 protein: CASSSTGASGANVLTF; CDR3 DNA: TGTGCCAGCAGCTCAACAGGGGCTTCCGGGGCCAACGTCCTGACTTTC
clone size: -; J gene: TRBJ1-1; V gene: TRBV20-1; D gene: -; CDR3 protein: CSATELETEAFF; CDR3 DNA: TGCAGTGCTACGGAATTGGAAACTGAAGCTTTCTTT
clone size: many; J gene: TRBJ2-1; V gene: TRBV29-1; D gene: -; CDR3 protein: CSVEDRGSTSYNEQFF; CDR3 DNA: TGCAGCGTTGAAGATCGGGGCAGTACATCCTACAATGAGCAGTTCTTC
clone size: many; J gene: TRBJ1-2; V gene: TRBV5-5; D gene: -; CDR3 protein: CASSSQGSDGYTF; CDR3 DNA: TGTGCCAGCAGCTCACAGGGATCGGATGGCTACACCTTC
clone size: few; J gene: TRBJ2-7; V gene: TRBV6-1; D gene: TRBD2; CDR3 protein: CASSEEGLSYEQYF; CDR3 DNA: TGTGCCAGCAGTGAAGAGGGACTAAGTTACGAGCAGTACTTC
clone size: few; J gene: TRBJ2-2; V gene: TRBV20-1; D gene: -; CDR3 protein: CSANRDSYTGELFF; CDR3 DNA: TGCAGTGCCAATAGGGACTCTTACACCGGGGAGCTGTTTTTT
clone size: -; J gene: TRBJ2-1; V gene: TRBV25-1; D gene: -; CDR3 protein: CASSQDWGLGMFF; CDR3 DNA: TGTGCCAGCAGTCAAGATTGGGGACTTGGGATGTTCTTC
clone size: many; J gene: TRBJ2-3; V gene: TRBV7-2; D gene: -; CDR3 protein: CASSLLPAGGTDTQYF; CDR3 DNA: TGTGCCAGCAGCTTACTTCCGGCTGGGGGCACAGATACGCAGTATTTT
clone size: -; J gene: TRBJ2-7; V gene: TRBV6-6; D gene: TRBD1; CDR3 protein: CASSYAGQGFHEQYF; CDR3 DNA: TGTGCCAGCAGTTACGCTGGACAGGGCTTCCACGAGCAGTACTTC
clone size: -; J gene: TRBJ2-7; V gene: TRBV3-1; D gene: TRBD1; CDR3 protein: CASSHGQGRVDEQYF; CDR3 DNA: TGTGCCAGCAGCCACGGACAGGGAAGGGTCGACGAGCAGTACTTC
clone size: -; J gene: TRBJ1-5; V gene: TRBV6-6; D gene: -; CDR3 protein: CASSYSTDNQPQHF; CDR3 DNA: TGTGCCAGCAGTTACTCGACTGATAATCAGCCCCAGCATTTT
clone size: -; J gene: TRBJ2-1; V gene: TRBV4-3; D gene: -; CDR3 protein: CASSQDLTRQSNEQFF; CDR3 DNA: TGCGCCAGCAGCCAAGATCTCACCCGACAGTCCAATGAGCAGTTCTTC
clone size: many; J gene: TRBJ1-2; V gene: TRBV12-3/TRBV12-4; D gene: -; CDR3 protein: CASSLGPGASDGYTF; CDR3 DNA: TGTGCCAGCAGTTTAGGTCCAGGGGCGAGCGATGGCTACACCTTC
clone size: -; J gene: TRBJ1-1; V gene: TRBV7-9; D gene: -; CDR3 protein: CASTPPGRDTEAFF; CDR3 DNA: TGTGCCAGCACTCCACCGGGAAGGGACACTGAAGCTTTCTTT
clone size: -; J gene: TRBJ2-3; V gene: TRBV20-1; D gene: -; CDR3 protein: CSARADTQYF; CDR3 DNA: TGCAGTGCTAGGGCAGATACGCAGTATTTT
clone size: -; J gene: TRBJ2-3; V gene: TRBV6-1; D gene: -; CDR3 protein: CASSPGADSTDTQYF; CDR3 DNA: TGTGCCAGCAGTCCCGGGGCTGATAGCACAGATACGCAGTATTTT
clone size: -; J gene: TRBJ1-1; V gene: TRBV20-1; D gene: TRBD1; CDR3 protein: CSARVVQGGTEAFF; CDR3 DNA: TGCAGTGCTAGAGTCGTACAGGGGGGCACTGAAGCTTTCTTT
clone size: once; J gene: TRBJ2-7; V gene: TRBV12-5; D gene: TRBD1; CDR3 protein: CASGLGGQGYEQYF; CDR3 DNA: TGTGCTAGTGGTTTAGGGGGACAGGGATACGAGCAGTACTTC
clone size: many; J gene: TRBJ2-1; V gene: TRBV10-3; D gene: -; CDR3 protein: CAISEPGLHNEQFF; CDR3 DNA: TGTGCCATCAGTGAACCGGGACTCCACAATGAGCAGTTCTTC
clone size: -; J gene: TRBJ2-7; V gene: TRBV5-4; D gene: -; CDR3 protein: CASSPGQRGLLSYEQYF; CDR3 DNA: TGTGCCAGCAGCCCTGGTCAGAGGGGCCTCTTGTCCTACGAGCAGTACTTC
clone size: many; J gene: TRBJ2-1; V gene: TRBV5-6; D gene: TRBD2; CDR3 protein: CASILRGLADNEQFF; CDR3 DNA: TGTGCCAGCATCCTAAGGGGACTAGCGGACAATGAGCAGTTCTTC
clone size: few; J gene: TRBJ2-4; V gene: TRBV7-9; D gene: TRBD1; CDR3 protein: CASSSLRDRGGKNIQYF; CDR3 DNA: TGTGCCAGCAGTTCCCTCCGGGACAGGGGAGGCAAAAACATTCAGTACTTC
clone size: -; J gene: TRBJ2-3; V gene: TRBV29-1; D gene: -; CDR3 protein: CSVDGTRGTDTQYF; CDR3 DNA: TGCAGCGTTGATGGGACAAGGGGTACAGATACGCAGTATTTT
clone size: -; J gene: TRBJ1-1; V gene: TRBV12-3/TRBV12-4; D gene: -; CDR3 protein: CASSDDRPNTEAFF; CDR3 DNA: TGTGCCAGCAGTGATGACAGGCCGAACACTGAAGCTTTCTTT
clone size: many; J gene: TRBJ1-5; V gene: TRBV12-3/TRBV12-4; D gene: -; CDR3 protein: CASSLGSVFRHF; CDR3 DNA: TGTGCCAGCAGCCTAGGATCCGTATTTAGGCATTTT
clone size: -; J gene: TRBJ2-7; V gene: TRBV2; D gene: TRBD1; CDR3 protein: CASKGTGSSYNEQYF; CDR3 DNA: TGTGCCAGCAAGGGGACAGGAAGCTCCTACAATGAGCAGTACTTC
clone size: few; J gene: TRBJ2-3; V gene: TRBV6-1; D gene: TRBD2; CDR3 protein: CASSAPGLAATDTQYF; CDR3 DNA: TGTGCCAGCAGCGCTCCCGGACTAGCGGCCACAGATACGCAGTATTTT
clone size: many; J gene: TRBJ2-7; V gene: TRBV7-9; D gene: -; CDR3 protein: CAVLGGYEQYF; CDR3 DNA: TGTGCCGTCCTGGGGGGCTACGAGCAGTACTTC
clone size: few; J gene: TRBJ2-3; V gene: TRBV6-6; D gene: TRBD2; CDR3 protein: CASSSPQTSGRADTQYF; CDR3 DNA: TGTGCCAGCAGTTCCCCCCAGACTAGCGGGAGGGCAGATACGCAGTATTTT
clone size: many; J gene: TRBJ1-5; V gene: TRBV10-3; D gene: -; CDR3 protein: CAISDNAVQPQHF; CDR3 DNA: TGTGCCATCAGTGATAACGCAGTCCAGCCCCAGCATTTT
clone size: -; J gene: TRBJ2-1; V gene: TRBV12-3/TRBV12-4; D gene: TRBD1; CDR3 protein: CASTLSDRGGYNEQFF; CDR3 DNA: TGTGCCAGCACCCTCTCTGACAGGGGTGGGTACAATGAGCAGTTCTTC
clone size: many; J gene: TRBJ2-1; V gene: TRBV5-1; D gene: TRBD1; CDR3 protein: CASRSLQGANEQFF; CDR3 DNA: TGCGCCAGCAGATCCTTACAGGGGGCCAATGAGCAGTTCTTC
clone size: once; J gene: TRBJ2-3; V gene: TRBV20-1; D gene: TRBD2; CDR3 protein: CSARDSTSGPTDTQYF; CDR3 DNA: TGCAGTGCTAGAGATTCCACTAGCGGTCCGACAGATACGCAGTATTTT
clone size: -; J gene: TRBJ2-1; V gene: TRBV7-2; D gene: -; CDR3 protein: CASSQDVSAYNEQFF; CDR3 DNA: TGTGCCAGCAGCCAAGACGTATCCGCCTACAATGAGCAGTTCTTC
clone size: -; J gene: TRBJ2-3; V gene: TRBV4-1; D gene: -; CDR3 protein: CASSQAGGWDTQYF; CDR3 DNA: TGCGCCAGCAGCCAAGCGGGGGGCTGGGATACGCAGTATTTT